This TCR beta chain appears in the sequencing data of a study of T cells after yellow fever vaccination. Study-wide results and caveats: Repertoires obtained by FACS sorting could include abundant clonotypes that entered as contaminants from the bulk population.

This CDR3 has 15 amino acids. V shed 9 bases and J shed 1 base, with 20 bases lying between them. Germline V gives CDR1 SGHDT, CDR2 YYEEEE. Worth noting for this clonotype: Antigen: not known.

A process of 5'RACE template switching, which added a universal primer site and UMIs, was used to make TCR cDNA. TCRdb analysed the 5' RACE reads with MiXCR anew, one entry per CDR3 protein. The profile shows 150,000 or so distinct CDR3 sequences, 6.6% of them singletons. The chain couples TRBV5-6 to TRBJ2-7; D is unclear. This clonotype was sampled from a young man who received the YFV17D yellow fever vaccine. This specimen was CD4+ T cells sorted from PBMCs, taken 10 days after the yellow fever booster vaccination. CDR3 nucleotide sequence: TGTGCCATCGGCCCCGGGCCGGGTCGATCCTACGAGCAGTACTTC. This codes for CAIGPGPGRSYEQYF. The full variable domain, rest sourced from reference TRBV5-6 and TRBJ2-7, is DAGVTQSPTHLIKTRGQQVTLRCSPKSGHDTVSWYQQALGQGPQFIFQYYEEEERQRGNFPDRFSGHQFPNYSSELNVNALLLGDSALYLCAIGPGPGRSYEQYFGPGTRLTVT.